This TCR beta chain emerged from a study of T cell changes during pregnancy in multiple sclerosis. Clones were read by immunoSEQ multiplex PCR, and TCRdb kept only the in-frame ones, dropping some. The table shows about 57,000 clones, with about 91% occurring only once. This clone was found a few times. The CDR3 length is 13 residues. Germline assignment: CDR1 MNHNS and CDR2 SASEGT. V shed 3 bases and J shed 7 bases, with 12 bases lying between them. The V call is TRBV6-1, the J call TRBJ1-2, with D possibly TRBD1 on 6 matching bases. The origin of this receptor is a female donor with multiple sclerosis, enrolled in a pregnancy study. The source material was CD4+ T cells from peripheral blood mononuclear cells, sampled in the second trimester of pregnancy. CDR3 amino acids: CASSEYREGGYTF. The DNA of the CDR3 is TGTGCCAGCAGTGAGTACAGGGAAGGTGGCTACACCTTC.